These 18 T cell receptor beta chains share one sample of origin, sequenced in a study of glioma-infiltrating T cells. Using RNA template, CDR3s of TCR alpha and beta were amplified with iRepertoire arm-PCR. TCRdb used MiXCR to reprocess the multiplex PCR reads, holding one entry per CDR3 protein. The sample includes about 410,000 distinct CDR3 sequences, around 45% of them seen just once. Specimen: glioma tissue, nonneoplastic brain tissue, or PBMCs (not recorded which). These receptors were collected from a human donor with low-grade glioma or glioblastoma, undergoing nonglioma brain surgery, or in good health (not recorded which).

This clonotype appeared many times. The V call is TRBV27, the J call TRBJ2-1; 8 nucleotides line up with TRBD2. Germline V gene sequence: CDR1 MNHEY, CDR2 SMNVEV (reference sequence). Trimming took 5 bases from V and 2 from J; bases not matched to a gene: 8. The CDR3 loop spans 16 amino acids. CDR3 region: CASSPPTSGTYNEQFF. The CDR3 DNA reads as TGTGCCAGCAGTCCCCCCACTAGCGGAACCTACAATGAGCAGTTCTTC.

This clonotype turned up a few times. V usage is TRBV20-1 and J usage is TRBJ2-3, with unresolved D. The CDR3 has 13 amino acids. The germline CDR1 and CDR2 sequences are DFQATT and SNEGSKA (reference sequence). V lost 3 bases, J lost 5 bases, and 12 bases lay in between. For the CDR3, the DNA is TGCAGTGCTAGTCAAGGGATCGGAGATACGCAGTATTTT. As protein: CSASQGIGDTQYF.

This clonotype was observed once. The DNA is omitted, as the CDR3 cannot be located on it reliably, and the CDR3 follows TCRdb's listing. The chain links TRBV7-9 to TRBJ1-1; TRBD1, the table's D call, lacks a check against the DNA. Germline V gene lookup returns CDR1 SEHNR and CDR2 FQNEAQ (reference sequence). The length of the CDR3 is 12 amino acids, counting both ends. The CDR3 here is CASSLWGSGASF.

DNA for the CDR3: TGTGCCAGCAGTTACTGGACGGAGGTGGCCAACGTCCTGACTTTC. Residues: CASSYWTEVANVLTF. The gene calls are TRBV6-2 or TRBV6-3 and TRBJ2-6, with D possibly TRBD2 on 5 matching bases. The CDR3 extends over 15 amino acids. Germline V gene data show CDR1 as MNHEY and CDR2 as SVGEGT. The V and J ends lost 1 base and 6 bases respectively, with 10 bases between them.

This clonotype was recorded a few times. The V and J genes are TRBV6-1 and TRBJ2-2; TRBD1 agrees at 12 bases. The CDR3 length is 16 residues. Germline V lookup: CDR1 MNHNS, CDR2 SASEGT. V was pared by 4 bases and J by 5 bases, with 5 bases of the junction left unmatched. The chain's CDR3 is CASSGWDRGQTGELFF. The CDR3 coding sequence is TGTGCCAGCAGTGGGTGGGACAGGGGGCAAACCGGGGAGCTGTTTTTT.

The chain employs TRBV5-1 and TRBJ1-2; unclear D gene. Germline V gene sequence: CDR1 SGHRS, CDR2 YFSETQ. This CDR3 contains 15 residues. V was cut by 3 bases and J by 3 bases, with 15 bases left in between. CDR3 nucleotide sequence: TGCGCCAGCAGCTCCTCCCCCCAGCGGGACTATGGCTACACCTTC. It encodes CASSSSPQRDYGYTF.

V and J are TRBV7-9 and TRBJ2-1; 7 bases map to TRBD1. The CDR3 runs to 17 residues. V lost 4 bases to trimming and J lost 6 bases; unmatched junction nucleotides: 15. Germline V gene sequence: CDR1 SEHNR, CDR2 FQNEAQ (reference sequence). The DNA for the CDR3 is TGTGCCAGCAGCTCCACCCACAGGGGTCCCATCTCCAATGAGCAGTTCTTC. Its translation is CASSSTHRGPISNEQFF.

Remarks on this clonotype: This may come from a read error, since a much larger clone is one base off. The chain couples TRBV6-2 or TRBV6-3 to TRBJ2-7; 8 bases map to TRBD1. The germline CDR1 and CDR2 sequences are MNHEY and SVGEGT. The CDR3 contains 14 residues. J was trimmed by 1 base and V by 10 bases; bases with no gene match: 9. CDR3: CATEDRVNSYEQYF. In nucleotides, the CDR3 is TGTGCCACAGAGGACAGGGTCAATTCCTACGAGCAGTACTTC.

The sample holds many counts of this clonotype. The gene calls are TRBV6-6 and TRBJ2-1; tentatively, D is TRBD1 or TRBD2 (5 bases each). Trimming pared 2 bases from V and 6 bases from J, leaving 14 bases between. The length of the CDR3 is 15 residues. Looked up from germline, CDR1 is MNHNY and CDR2 is SVGAGI (reference sequence). The CDR3 spells CASSYLGAGGNEQFF. CDR3 nucleotide sequence: TGTGCCAGCAGTTACCTCGGGGCTGGGGGCAATGAGCAGTTCTTC.

This clonotype has only a few counts. CDR3 protein: CASSQGQGLNEKLFF. For the CDR3, the DNA is TGCGCCAGCAGCCAAGGACAGGGCCTCAATGAAAAACTGTTTTTT. The rearrangement links TRBV4-3 to TRBJ1-4; 7 bases are a match to TRBD1. The V segment lost 1 base and the J segment 5 bases; nucleotides outside the gene matches: 4. The CDR3 has 15 amino acids. Germline V gene sequence: CDR1 LGHNA, CDR2 YSLEER.

V and J are TRBV29-1 and TRBJ2-5, with 8 bases fitting TRBD1. V trimming: 4 bases; J trimming: 5 bases; junction bases outside the gene matches: 9. CDR3 length: 14 residues. In germline, CDR1 is SQVTM, CDR2 ANQGSEA. The CDR3 DNA reads TGCAGCGTTGCGGTGGGGACAGGAGAGGAGACCCAGTACTTC. It codes for CSVAVGTGEETQYF.

The V and J genes are TRBV7-2 and TRBJ1-2, with a weak D call TRBD1 (5 bases). With 1 base removed from V and 4 bases from J, the gap between germline ends came to 16 bases. The germline gives CDR1 SGHTA, CDR2 FQGNSA. The CDR3 spans 16 residues. The CDR3 region has the DNA TGTGCCAGCAGCTTAGGTGGGGGGGAGCGGTCCTATGGCTACACCTTC. Its translation is CASSLGGGERSYGYTF.

This clonotype was detected a few times. The chain recombines TRBV6-6 with TRBJ1-3; D possibly corresponds to TRBD1 (6 bases). V shed 2 bases and J shed 8 bases, with 10 bases lying between them. The germline V gene has CDR1 MNHNY and CDR2 SVGAGI (reference sequence). The CDR3 consists of 13 residues. The CDR3 nucleotides are TGTGCCAGCAGTTACACCCAGGGGTACACCATATATTTT. This sequence encodes CASSYTQGYTIYF.

The rearrangement uses TRBV27 and TRBJ2-5; D perhaps matches TRBD2 (5 bases). Looked up from germline, CDR1 is MNHEY and CDR2 is SMNVEV (reference sequence). Trimming pared 2 bases from V and 4 bases from J, leaving 8 bases between. CDR3 size: 13 residues. CDR3 sequence: CASSLGLLETQYF. As DNA, the CDR3 is TGTGCCAGCAGTTTAGGACTCCTAGAGACCCAGTACTTC.

V and J are TRBV12-3 or TRBV12-4 and TRBJ1-1; TRBD1 aligns across 7 bases. This CDR3 region has 16 residues. V lost 3 bases to trimming and J lost 0 bases; unmatched junction nucleotides: 7. The CDR3 nucleotides are TGTGCCAGCAGTTTCAGGCAGGGGGGCATGAACACTGAAGCTTTCTTT. Translated: CASSFRQGGMNTEAFF.

The chain is built from TRBV5-1 and TRBJ2-2, with 11 positions matching TRBD1. This CDR3 region has 15 residues. V dropped 4 bases and J dropped 3; count of bases not matched to a gene: 2. Germline CDR1 SGHRS, CDR2 YFSETQ. CDR3 protein: CASSPGQGDTGELFF. Here the CDR3 DNA reads TGCGCCAGCAGCCCGGGACAGGGGGACACCGGGGAGCTGTTTTTT.

This clonotype was observed many times. This sequence joins TRBV24-1 and TRBJ1-5; D unclear. Germline loops: CDR1 KGHDR, CDR2 SFDVKD. Trimming stripped 5 bases from V and 0 bases from J, with 4 bases between. This CDR3 region has 13 residues. The DNA of the CDR3 is TGTGCCACCAGTGCGTATAGCAATCAGCCCCAGCATTTT. Translated, it gives CATSAYSNQPQHF.

Concerning this clonotype: Because the CDR3 is missing its conserved closing phenylalanine or tryptophan, this is likely a read error. J is TRBJ2-1 and V is TRBV6-1; no firm D call. The CDR3 contains 15 residues. The germline V gene encodes CDR1 MNHNS and CDR2 SASEGT. The germline V and J ends were trimmed by 5 bases and 7 bases, with 18 bases remaining between them. The CDR3 DNA follows: TGTGCCAGCAGTTCTGACGTCGCGTTAGGGAATGAGCAGTTCCTC. This translates into CASSSDVALGNEQFL.